These T cell receptor beta chains were read from a single sample in a study of blood T cells in healthy people across ages. TCRdb re-called the 5' RACE reads through MiXCR, storing one row per CDR3 protein. The sample yields hundreds of thousands of distinct CDR3 sequences, about 25% seen once. The sample was also reused in another study, on T cells of mothers and their children.

The specimen sequenced was blood. These receptors came from a boy aged 5-17 years in good health. The CDR3 runs from the conserved cysteine through the conserved F or W. The D gene is left open where the match is weak. Clone size is given for some rows only: seen once, a few or many times, or a class if the clone is expanded.

>TRBD2|TRBJ2-1|few|TRBV7-9
CAPGGVENEQFF
TGTGCCCCGGGGGGGGTTGAAAATGAGCAGTTCTTC
>-|TRBJ2-5|few|TRBV6-5
CASSYGVGKETQYF
TGTGCCAGCAGTTACGGGGTAGGGAAAGAGACCCAGTACTTC
>TRBD2|TRBJ2-7|few|TRBV10-3
CAISEVTSGSFGQYF
TGTGCCATCAGTGAGGTGACTAGCGGGAGTTTCGGGCAGTACTTC
>TRBD2|TRBJ2-1|-|TRBV6-5
CASSYSGSGILGEQFF
TGTGCCAGCAGTTACTCGGGTAGCGGGATATTGGGTGAGCAGTTCTTC
>-|TRBJ1-4|-|TRBV24-1
CATSDPDSGNEKLFF
TGTGCCACCAGTGATCCAGACAGCGGGAATGAAAAACTGTTTTTT
>-|TRBJ2-3|-|TRBV5-6
CASSLGGDLTDTQYF
TGTGCCAGCAGCTTGGGCGGCGATCTCACAGATACGCAGTATTTT
>TRBD1|TRBJ2-5|-|TRBV19
CASSLPGDRYQDTQYF
TGTGCCAGTAGTCTTCCGGGGGACAGGTACCAAGACACCCAGTACTTC
>-|TRBJ2-1|-|TRBV29-1
CSVVGATSYNEQFF
TGCAGCGTTGTTGGGGCCACCTCCTACAATGAGCAGTTCTTC
>-|TRBJ2-7|few|TRBV7-2
CASTQGRRTYSYEQYF
TGTGCCAGCACTCAAGGACGGCGGACATATTCCTACGAGCAGTACTTC
>-|TRBJ2-1|few|TRBV7-8
CASSSMEEWYEQFF
TGTGCCAGCAGCTCCATGGAGGAGTGGTATGAGCAGTTCTTC
>-|TRBJ1-1|-|TRBV7-2
CASSLVPRGWRTEAFF
TGTGCCAGCAGCTTAGTCCCCAGGGGATGGAGGACTGAAGCTTTCTTT
>-|TRBJ1-1|-|TRBV28
CASSYMLGGGFENTEAFF
TGTGCCAGCAGTTATATGCTCGGGGGCGGATTCGAGAACACTGAAGCTTTCTTT
>-|TRBJ1-2|-|TRBV21-1
CASSRSDNYGYTF
TGTGCCAGCAGCAGATCGGACAACTATGGCTACACCTTC
>-|TRBJ2-7|few|TRBV28
CASQETLGAYEQYF
TGTGCCAGTCAGGAGACCCTGGGCGCCTACGAGCAGTACTTC
>-|TRBJ2-5|-|TRBV15
CATSTGRRGETQYF
TGTGCCACCAGCACGGGACGGCGAGGAGAGACCCAGTACTTC
>TRBD2|TRBJ2-5|few|TRBV4-3
CASSQGTSGNQETQYF
TGCGCCAGCAGCCAAGGGACTAGCGGGAACCAAGAGACCCAGTACTTC
>-|TRBJ1-2|-|TRBV13
CASSLIDYGYTF
TGTGCCAGCAGCTTAATAGACTATGGCTACACCTTC
>TRBD2|TRBJ2-2|-|TRBV7-9
CASSFGGRSITGELFF
TGTGCCAGCAGCTTCGGCGGGAGGAGTATCACCGGGGAGCTGTTTTTT
>TRBD2|TRBJ2-1|once|TRBV9
CASSPRSGSDNEQFF
TGTGCCAGCAGCCCCCGCAGCGGGAGTGACAATGAGCAGTTCTTC
>-|TRBJ2-7|few|TRBV7-2
CASSLALSGSYEQYF
TGTGCCAGCAGCTTAGCTCTTAGCGGATCCTACGAGCAGTACTTC
>-|TRBJ1-1|-|TRBV9
CASSVEENTEAFF
TGTGCCAGCAGCGTAGAGGAGAACACTGAAGCTTTCTTT
>TRBD2|TRBJ2-3|-|TRBV6-1
CASSLGTSALTSTDTQYF
TGTGCCAGCAGCCTAGGGACTAGCGCATTGACTAGCACAGATACGCAGTATTTT
>-|TRBJ2-5|few|TRBV4-1
CASSQLAATTLGEQYF
TGCGCCAGCAGCCAGTTGGCTGCCACAACTCTGGGGGAGCAGTACTTC
>TRBD1|TRBJ2-2|-|TRBV18
CASSSGTGVTGELFF
TGTGCCAGCTCATCGGGGACAGGGGTCACCGGGGAGCTGTTTTTT
>TRBD1|TRBJ2-2|-|TRBV4-3
CASSHLPTGLYTGELFF
TGCGCCAGCAGCCACTTACCGACAGGGTTGTACACCGGGGAGCTGTTTTTT
>TRBD2|TRBJ2-1|few|TRBV4-3
CASSPRTSGRTGEQFF
TGCGCCAGCAGCCCCAGGACTAGCGGGAGGACGGGTGAGCAGTTCTTC
>-|TRBJ1-2|-|TRBV4-1
CASSQVTGLGYTF
TGCGCCAGCAGCCAAGTAACAGGGCTTGGCTACACCTTC
>-|TRBJ2-7|few|TRBV7-9
CASSLGAGYSSYEQYF
TGTGCCAGCAGCTTGGGAGCGGGCTATAGCTCCTACGAGCAGTACTTC
>-|TRBJ2-1|-|TRBV9
CASSGGLFSNEQFF
TGTGCCAGCAGCGGGGGCCTTTTTTCCAATGAGCAGTTCTTC
>-|TRBJ1-4|few|TRBV20-1
CSARSRQAGRKLFF
TGCAGTGCTAGATCCCGACAGGCGGGACGTAAACTGTTTTTT
>-|TRBJ2-2|-|TRBV25-1
CASTEWGTNTGELFF
TGTGCCAGCACCGAGTGGGGTACGAACACCGGGGAGCTGTTTTTT
>TRBD1|TRBJ1-1|few|TRBV12-3/TRBV12-4
CASRTWDPTGAGWAEAFF
TGTGCCAGCAGGACTTGGGACCCGACAGGGGCCGGTTGGGCTGAAGCTTTCTTT
>TRBD1|TRBJ1-2|few|TRBV29-1
CSVVGGQGLYGYTF
TGCAGCGTTGTGGGGGGACAGGGATTGTATGGCTACACCTTC
>-|TRBJ2-5|few|TRBV7-2
CASSLAGAPQCF
TGTGCCAGCAGCTTAGCGGGGGCCCCACAGTGCTTC
>TRBD2|TRBJ2-3|-|TRBV5-6
CASSPGGLAGSTDTQYF
TGTGCCAGCAGCCCGGGGGGACTAGCTGGTTCCACAGATACGCAGTATTTT
>-|TRBJ2-7|-|TRBV7-2
CASSLRDSLYEQYF
TGTGCCAGCAGCTTGCGGGACAGCCTATACGAGCAGTACTTC
>TRBD2|TRBJ2-5|few|TRBV20-1
CSARGGLAEETQYF
TGCAGTGCTAGGGGAGGACTAGCGGAAGAGACCCAGTACTTC
>-|TRBJ2-1|-|TRBV19
CASSPPAGHYYNEQFF
TGTGCCAGTAGTCCTCCCGCGGGACACTACTACAATGAGCAGTTCTTC
>-|TRBJ1-6|few|TRBV7-2
CASSLVWGSDSPLHF
TGTGCCAGCAGCTTAGTATGGGGATCGGATTCACCCCTCCACTTT
>-|TRBJ2-2|few|TRBV24-1
CATSDGDKNTGELFF
TGTGCCACCAGTGATGGGGACAAGAACACCGGGGAGCTGTTTTTT
>-|TRBJ1-2|-|TRBV6-1
CASSDTGGYTF
TGTGCCAGCAGTGATACGGGGGGCTACACCTTC
>-|TRBJ2-7|many|TRBV3-1
CASSQIARPEHYEQYF
TGTGCCAGCAGCCAAATCGCGCGTCCAGAGCACTACGAGCAGTACTTC
>-|TRBJ1-1|-|TRBV4-3
CASSQSQGTEAFF
TGCGCCAGCAGCCAGTCACAGGGAACTGAAGCTTTCTTT
>TRBD1|TRBJ1-1|few|TRBV4-3
CASSHGRQGNTEAFF
TGCGCCAGCAGCCACGGGAGACAGGGGAACACTGAAGCTTTCTTT
>TRBD1|TRBJ2-7|few|TRBV6-6
CASSYRGFGTGVYEQYF
TGTGCCAGCAGTTACCGAGGGTTCGGGACAGGGGTCTACGAGCAGTACTTC
>-|TRBJ1-2|-|TRBV7-2
CASSFNGDSNYGYTF
TGTGCCAGCAGCTTCAACGGAGACTCTAACTATGGCTACACCTTC
>-|TRBJ2-7|few|TRBV2
CASKEGITYEQYF
TGTGCCAGCAAAGAGGGAATTACCTACGAGCAGTACTTC
>TRBD1|TRBJ2-5|-|TRBV5-1
CASSPPGQGGFGQYF
TGCGCCAGCAGCCCACCGGGACAGGGGGGATTTGGGCAGTACTTC
>TRBD2|TRBJ2-7|-|TRBV20-1
CSARKREPYEQYF
TGCAGTGCTAGAAAGCGGGAGCCCTACGAGCAGTACTTC
>-|TRBJ1-2|few|TRBV3-1
CASSQDYTYSYGYTF
TGTGCCAGCAGCCAAGATTATACGTACAGCTATGGCTACACCTTC
>-|TRBJ1-3|-|TRBV30
CAWERGVSGNTIYF
TGTGCCTGGGAAAGAGGGGTCTCTGGAAACACCATATATTTT
>TRBD1|TRBJ1-4|-|TRBV28
CASSLFQGAGTNEKLFF
TGTGCCAGCAGTTTATTCCAGGGGGCCGGCACTAATGAAAAACTGTTTTTT
>-|TRBJ2-7|few|TRBV4-1
CASSHSGTFYEQYF
TGCGCCAGCAGCCATTCCGGGACTTTCTACGAGCAGTACTTC
>-|TRBJ2-5|-|TRBV27
CASSSIGDSRYGQYF
TGTGCCAGCAGTTCGATCGGAGATTCTCGGTACGGGCAGTACTTC
>-|TRBJ1-1|few|TRBV6-6
CASRRGGEAFF
TGTGCCAGCCGAAGGGGGGGTGAAGCTTTCTTT